These 30 T cell receptor beta chains share one sample of origin, sequenced in a study of T cells in Graves' hyperthyroidism and ophthalmopathy. RNA transcripts provided the source from which TCR beta CDR3 regions were amplified. When the TCR CDR3 underwent first-round RT-PCR, the HTBI primer set was used. TCRdb reprocessed the multiplex PCR reads via MiXCR and lists one record per CDR3 protein. The sample has 750,000 to 950,000 distinct CDR3 sequences; about two fifths are singletons. The sequencing input was blood. The receptors originated from a man younger than 35 with Graves' hyperthyroidism.

This clonotype was recorded many times. The gene calls are TRBV7-9 and TRBJ1-1; D is unresolved. V was shortened by 6 bases and J by 1 base, with 9 bases between the two germline ends. The CDR3 consists of 13 residues. The germline V gene has CDR1 SEHNR and CDR2 FQNEAQ (reference sequence). CDR3 DNA sequence: TGTGCCAGCAGTCAGTCGGGGAACACTGAAGCTTTCTTT. Its translation is CASSQSGNTEAFF.

At least ten counts were recorded for this clonotype. The chain employs TRBV29-1 and TRBJ1-4; unclear D gene. The CDR3 is 13 amino acids. V was trimmed by 4 bases and J by 5 bases, leaving 11 bases between them. CDR1 is SQVTM, CDR2 ANQGSEA, per germline. The CDR3 is CSVVDLINEKLFF. The CDR3 DNA reads as TGCAGCGTTGTCGACTTGATCAATGAAAAACTGTTTTTT.

This clonotype has only a few counts. V and J are TRBV4-3 and TRBJ1-4; 8 nucleotides match TRBD1. The CDR3 has 15 residues. Trimming removed 4 bases from V and 8 bases from J; junction bases left unmatched: 9. Germline CDR1 LGHNA, CDR2 YSLEER. CDR3 coding DNA: TGCGCCAGCAGCCGAGCGGACAGGGAAGGCGAAAAACTGTTTTTT. The encoded protein is CASSRADREGEKLFF.

This clonotype was seen a single time. The CDR3 DNA is TGTGCCAGCAGCACCCGGGACAGGGGTTCCTACGAGCAGTACTTC. Translated: CASSTRDRGSYEQYF. The chain is built from TRBV11-2 and TRBJ2-7; 10 nucleotides match TRBD1. The CDR3 loop spans 15 amino acids. V lost 5 bases to trimming and J lost 1 base; unmatched junction nucleotides: 5. Germline V gene sequence: CDR1 SGHAT, CDR2 FQNNGV.

This clonotype was seen repeatedly, ten times or more. The gene calls are TRBV29-1 and TRBJ2-5; tentatively, D is TRBD2 (7 bases). The CDR3 runs 14 residues. The germline V gene has CDR1 SQVTM and CDR2 ANQGSEA. Trimming removed 8 bases from V and 1 base from J, with 17 bases in between. CDR3 region: CSLGLGGGQETQYF. CDR3 bases: TGCAGCCTTGGACTAGGAGGGGGCCAAGAGACCCAGTACTTC.

The CDR3 spells CSAPRGGSQPQHF. In DNA, the CDR3 is TGCAGTGCTCCGCGAGGGGGCAGTCAGCCCCAGCATTTT. This rearrangement joins TRBV20-1 to TRBJ1-5; 7 bases match TRBD1. The CDR3 is made up of 13 amino acids. Germline V gene lookup returns CDR1 DFQATT and CDR2 SNEGSKA (reference sequence). J lost 6 bases, V lost 5 bases, and 7 bases had no gene match.

This clonotype was detected ten times or more. The chain employs TRBV20-1 and TRBJ1-2; TRBD1 might be the D (6 bases). Germline values: CDR1 DFQATT, CDR2 SNEGSKA (reference sequence). This CDR3 is built from 12 residues. Trimming took off 7 bases at V and 2 bases at J, with 11 bases between the two ends. CDR3 residues: CSGTDRNYGYTF. In nucleotides, the CDR3 is TGCAGTGGGACGGACAGAAACTATGGCTACACCTTC.

This clonotype was picked up a small number of times. CDR3 nucleotides: TGTGCCAGCAGCGTAGGCAGGGGTAGGAACACTGAAGCTTTCTTT. It specifies CASSVGRGRNTEAFF. The V call is TRBV9, the J call TRBJ1-1; possibly TRBD1 for D (6 bases). V lost 0 bases, J lost 1 base, and 10 bases lay in between. Looked up from germline, CDR1 is SGDLS and CDR2 is YYNGEE. The CDR3 is 15 residues long.

In regard to this clonotype: Relative to the germline gene, one junction end is altered; a read error may explain this. The chain combines TRBV5-1 with TRBJ1-1; TRBD1 agrees at 8 bases. Germline CDR1 is SGHRS and CDR2 is YFSETQ. This CDR3 has 15 residues. The CDR3 is CASRLAGGQVLGAFF. The CDR3 DNA follows: TGCGCCAGCAGGTTGGCCGGGGGACAGGTCCTGGGAGCTTTCTTT.

The sample holds a few counts of this clonotype. The chain links TRBV11-3 to TRBJ1-2; D is uncertain. The length of the CDR3 is 14 residues. The germline V gene has CDR1 SGHNT and CDR2 YENEEA. The V end lost 1 base, the J end lost 8 bases, and 14 bases lay between the germline ends. This CDR3 is CASSLGQPPDGYTF. The CDR3, as DNA: TGTGCCAGCAGCTTAGGCCAGCCCCCGGACGGCTACACCTTC.

The gene calls are TRBV9 and TRBJ1-5, with D uncertain. Looked up from germline, CDR1 is SGDLS and CDR2 is YYNGEE. Trimming took 7 bases from V and 0 from J, leaving 17 bases between them. The CDR3 is made up of 16 amino acids. CDR3 nucleotides: TGTGCCAGCTCACCGTGGGCGGGGTATAGCAATCAGCCCCAGCATTTT. Its translation is CASSPWAGYSNQPQHF.

This clonotype occurred once. The chain couples TRBV25-1 to TRBJ1-5; D not resolved. The CDR3 covers 14 residues. The ends were cut back, 2 bases at V and 6 bases at J, with 11 bases in the middle. Germline V gene data show CDR1 as MGHDK and CDR2 as SYGVNS. CDR3 DNA sequence: TGTGCCAGCAGTGAACATGGCGGAGGTCAGCCCCAGCATTTT. The encoded protein is CASSEHGGGQPQHF.

Points on this clonotype: Possible read error: a much larger clone is one base away. The gene calls are TRBV7-3 and TRBJ2-2; no definite D call. The CDR3 loop spans 13 amino acids. Trimming cost V 7 bases and J 1 base, with 7 bases left between them. Germline V CDR1 and CDR2: SGHTA, FQGTGA. The CDR3 sequence is CASNFVNTGELFF. CDR3 nucleotides: TGTGCCAGCAACTTCGTGAACACCGGGGAGCTGTTTTTT.

The rearrangement uses TRBV6-5 and TRBJ2-2; D uncertain. The germline V and J ends were trimmed by 7 bases and 3 bases, with 18 bases remaining between them. Germline V lookup: CDR1 MNHEY, CDR2 SVGAGI. The CDR3 has 16 residues. The CDR3 DNA sequence: TGTGCCAGCACTCCCCAAGGCTCCGTCCACACCGGGGAGCTGTTTTTT. Translated: CASTPQGSVHTGELFF.

The chain links TRBV29-1 to TRBJ1-5, with 8 bases lining up with TRBD1. The ends lost 6 bases at V and 3 bases at J; junction bases unmatched: 4. Germline V gene sequence: CDR1 SQVTM, CDR2 ANQGSEA. This CDR3 has 13 residues. In DNA form, the CDR3 reads TGCAGCGTGACGACAGGGGTCAATCAGCCCCAGCATTTT. Protein product: CSVTTGVNQPQHF.

The V gene is TRBV20-1, the J gene TRBJ1-5, with D hard to call. V was trimmed by 7 bases and J by 5 bases, leaving 18 bases between them. The CDR3 extends over 14 amino acids. Germline V CDR1 and CDR2: DFQATT, SNEGSKA (reference sequence). CDR3 DNA sequence: TGCAGTGGTAGCAGATCGGCCCCAGATCAGCCCCAGCATTTT. This gives the protein CSGSRSAPDQPQHF.

Comments on this clonotype: This sequence may be a read error, since a much larger clone differs from it by one base. The chain couples TRBV19 to TRBJ1-5, with 8 bases lining up with TRBD1. CDR1 LNHDA and CDR2 SQIVND come from the germline V gene (reference sequence). The CDR3 consists of 16 residues. The CDR3 reads CASRKGTGNNNQPRHF. CDR3 nucleotide sequence: TGTGCCAGTAGGAAGGGGACAGGAAATAACAATCAGCCCCGGCATTTT.

A few counts support this clonotype. The chain recombines TRBV6-1 with TRBJ1-5; TRBD1 might be the D (6 bases). V was cut by 4 bases and J by 3 bases, with 13 bases left in between. The CDR3 is made up of 15 amino acids. Germline CDR1 and CDR2: MNHNS and SASEGT. The CDR3 DNA follows: TGTGCCAGCAGTGCAGGGGTTCTGAACAATCAGCCCCAGCATTTT. Protein product: CASSAGVLNNQPQHF.

This clonotype was seen only a few times. The rearrangement links TRBV6-6 to TRBJ1-5; D uncertain. The CDR3 runs 15 residues. CDR1 and CDR2 from the germline V gene are MNHNY and SVGAGI (reference sequence). V lost 8 bases and J lost 2, with 16 bases in between. Written as DNA, the CDR3 is TGTGCCAGCGAGGGTATCACGTCGGGCAATCAGCCCCAGCATTTT. It encodes CASEGITSGNQPQHF.

Of note for this clonotype: Lacking the conserved final phenylalanine or tryptophan, this CDR3 likely reflects a read error. This chain connects TRBV11-2 to TRBJ1-1; 7 nucleotides match TRBD1. The ends lost 3 bases at V and 10 bases at J; junction bases unmatched: 14. The CDR3 is made up of 15 amino acids. Germline CDR1 is SGHAT and CDR2 is FQNNGV. The CDR3 region has the DNA TGTGCCAGCAGCTTGTACCGGACAGGTTTCGTTTCAGCTTTCCTT. Amino acid sequence: CASSLYRTGFVSAFL.

This chain uses TRBV20-1 with TRBJ1-5, with D possibly matching TRBD1 (5 bases). The CDR3 has 13 residues. From germline, CDR1 is DFQATT and CDR2 SNEGSKA (reference sequence). V lost 7 bases to trimming and J lost 0 bases, with 10 bases between them. This CDR3 reads CSGYRNSNQPQHF. Here the CDR3 DNA reads TGCAGTGGGTACAGGAATAGCAATCAGCCCCAGCATTTT.

This clonotype was seen many times. J is TRBJ2-7 and V is TRBV29-1, with a possible D match to TRBD1 (6 bases). V lost 4 bases and J 0 bases, leaving 10 bases between the germline ends. This CDR3 comprises 13 residues. Germline CDR1 is SQVTM and CDR2 is ANQGSEA. Here the CDR3 reads CSVVGGYSYEQYF. As DNA, the CDR3 is TGCAGCGTTGTAGGGGGATACTCCTACGAGCAGTACTTC.

This clonotype was observed a few times. One end of the junction does not line up with germline, which may come from a read error. This sequence joins TRBV6-2 or TRBV6-3 and TRBJ2-7; D uncertain. Germline V gene lookup returns CDR1 MNHEY and CDR2 SVGEGT. The CDR3 spans 11 residues. CDR3 sequence (DNA): TGTGCCAGCAATTACCCCTACGAGCAGTACTTC. This translates into CASNYPYEQYF.

The table lists this clonotype with many counts. The genes are TRBV5-1 and TRBJ1-4; weak D call: TRBD1 (5 bases). Germline CDR1 and CDR2: SGHRS and YFSETQ. This CDR3 is built from 15 residues. V lost 3 bases to trimming and J lost 8 bases, with 17 bases between them. CDR3 nucleotide sequence: TGCGCCAGCAGCTCGAACGGGGGGTTTAAAGAAAAACTGTTTTTT. This encodes CASSSNGGFKEKLFF.

The sample holds one count of this clonotype. J is TRBJ2-7 and V is TRBV10-3; 9 positions match TRBD1. After removal of 10 bases from V and 1 base from J, the junction contained 17 bases not matched to a gene. Germline V gene sequence: CDR1 ENHRY, CDR2 SYGVKD. The CDR3 is 17 residues long. Written as DNA, the CDR3 is TGTGCCAGCTCCCCCCAACCCCCAGGGACAGGGTCCTACGAGCAGTACTTC. This codes for CASSPQPPGTGSYEQYF.

This chain joins TRBV2 and TRBJ2-6; TRBD1 is a possible D gene (5 bases). V dropped 1 base and J dropped 8 bases, with 12 bases sitting between them. This CDR3 has 15 residues. Germline CDR1 SNHLY, CDR2 FYNNEI. CDR3 nucleotide sequence: TGTGCCAGCAGTGAAGGTGTGGCAGGGACCAACGTCCTGACTTTC. This sequence encodes CASSEGVAGTNVLTF.

This rearrangement joins TRBV29-1 to TRBJ2-7; tentative D call: TRBD1 (6 bases). Between the trimmed V and J ends, which lost 4 bases and 8 bases, there was a span of 15 bases. There are 12 residues in the CDR3. Germline assignment: CDR1 SQVTM and CDR2 ANQGSEA. The CDR3, as DNA: TGCAGCGTTGGACAGGTTGGCAATCAGCAGTACTTC. This gives the protein CSVGQVGNQQYF.

The chain is built from TRBV5-1 and TRBJ2-7; 12 bases map to TRBD2. This CDR3 has 15 residues. The germline gives CDR1 SGHRS, CDR2 YFSETQ. V shed 4 bases, J shed 5 bases, and the junction held 7 bases outside the gene matches. The chain's CDR3 is CASSPWTSGDHEQYF. In DNA form, the CDR3 reads TGCGCCAGCAGCCCCTGGACTAGCGGGGACCACGAGCAGTACTTC.

This clonotype was seen many times. J is TRBJ2-7 and V is TRBV12-3 or TRBV12-4, with TRBD1 as a possible D gene (5 bases). This CDR3 has 11 residues. The V end was cut by 3 bases, the J end by 6 bases, with 6 bases between. CDR3 in amino acids: CASSFQGEQYF. In nucleotides, the CDR3 is TGTGCCAGCAGTTTCCAGGGCGAGCAGTACTTC.

Here the CDR3 reads CSAVLAGSYEQYF. DNA for the CDR3: TGCAGTGCTGTACTAGCGGGGTCCTACGAGCAGTACTTC. The gene calls are TRBV20-1 and TRBJ2-7, with TRBD2 matching over 10 bases. J was trimmed by 1 base and V by 5 bases; bases with no gene match: 2. This CDR3 is built from 13 residues. Germline CDR1 reads DFQATT; CDR2 reads SNEGSKA (reference sequence).